This T cell receptor (beta chain) comes out of a study of cytomegalovirus exposure and HLA in healthy donors. Regarding the study as a whole: For most subjects, TCR beta sequences were reported to predict HLA-A and HLA-B alleles with accuracy. Data from an earlier analysis indicated that most TCR beta V segments were productive either about 87% or about 30% of the time.

As to this clone: Its antigen is not identified.

Trimming at V came to 7 bases and at J to 7 bases, leaving 14 bases not matched to a gene. The CDR3 is 15 residues long. Germline values: CDR1 LNHDA, CDR2 SQIVND (reference sequence). In the PCR, 60 Vbeta and 13 Jbeta primers were used. Produced via immunoSEQ multiplex PCR; TCRdb's table is partial and in-frame only. The sample has some 110,000 clones, about 70% seen once. Sequencing was carried out using PBMCs. The chain has TRBV19 and TRBJ1-2, with 8 bases matching TRBD1. This receptor was identified in a woman aged 55-70 years in good health and CMV-seropositive. The CDR3 sequence is CASKIQIQGASGYTF. The CDR3, as DNA: TGTGCCAGTAAAATCCAAATCCAGGGGGCGAGTGGCTACACCTTC.